These T cell receptor beta chains were read from a single sample in a study of blood T cell repertoires in COVID-19. Using immunoSEQ multiplex PCR, the repertoire was profiled, and TCRdb retains in-frame clones only, with some absent. The top ten clones hold about 0.8% of a sample with about 200,000 clones, approximately 90% of them seen once. Sequences were obtained from peripheral blood. The receptors derive from a man in his sixties with COVID-19, enrolled during active disease. Each CDR3 is given with its conserved first and last residue. D genes are given only for firm matches. A row's size may be missing; if present it is once, few, many or a size class.

d_gene: NA; j_gene: TRBJ1-5; abundance: NA; v_gene: TRBV7-7; CDR3nt: TGTGCTAGCAGCTCCCTTAGGGAGGCCAATCAGCCCCAGCATTTT; CDR3aa: CASSSLREANQPQHF
d_gene: TRBD2; j_gene: TRBJ2-3; abundance: NA; v_gene: TRBV27; CDR3nt: TGTGCCAGCAGACTAGCGGGAGCCGATACGCAGTATTTT; CDR3aa: CASRLAGADTQYF
d_gene: TRBD2; j_gene: TRBJ2-1; abundance: NA; v_gene: TRBV18; CDR3nt: TGTGCCAGCTCACTCTCTAGCGGGAGAGTCTCCTACAATGAGCAGTTCTTC; CDR3aa: CASSLSSGRVSYNEQFF
d_gene: TRBD2; j_gene: TRBJ2-2; abundance: once; v_gene: TRBV2; CDR3nt: TGTGCCAGCAGGAGGGAGGGCAACACCGGGGAGCTGTTTTTT; CDR3aa: CASRREGNTGELFF
d_gene: TRBD1; j_gene: TRBJ1-2; abundance: once; v_gene: TRBV2; CDR3nt: TGTGCCAGCAGAGACCGGGACAGGGACAACTATGGCTACACCTTC; CDR3aa: CASRDRDRDNYGYTF
d_gene: NA; j_gene: TRBJ1-1; abundance: NA; v_gene: TRBV28; CDR3nt: TGTGCCAGCAGTCCGCGTCGGAACACTGAAGCTTTCTTT; CDR3aa: CASSPRRNTEAFF
d_gene: NA; j_gene: TRBJ1-4; abundance: NA; v_gene: TRBV27; CDR3nt: TGTGCCAGCAGACCGGGGGTTAATGAAAAACTGTTTTTT; CDR3aa: CASRPGVNEKLFF
d_gene: TRBD2; j_gene: TRBJ2-1; abundance: NA; v_gene: TRBV19; CDR3nt: TGTGCCAGTAGTATTTCGGGAGGGCCCTACAATGAGCAGTTCTTC; CDR3aa: CASSISGGPYNEQFF
d_gene: TRBD1; j_gene: TRBJ1-2; abundance: NA; v_gene: TRBV25-1; CDR3nt: TGTGCCAGCAGTGAAATGGACAGGGGGCGCGGCTACACCTTC; CDR3aa: CASSEMDRGRGYTF
d_gene: TRBD2; j_gene: TRBJ2-6; abundance: once; v_gene: TRBV5-1; CDR3nt: TGCGCCAGCAGCTTAAGTAGAGGCGGCAGCGGGACTGGGGCCAACGTCCTGACTTTC; CDR3aa: CASSLSRGGSGTGANVLTF
d_gene: NA; j_gene: TRBJ1-1; abundance: NA; v_gene: TRBV3-1/TRBV3-2; CDR3nt: TGTGCCAGCAGCCCCCCGACGGGGAACACTGAAGCTTTCTTT; CDR3aa: CASSPPTGNTEAFF
d_gene: NA; j_gene: TRBJ2-7; abundance: NA; v_gene: TRBV18; CDR3nt: TGTGCCAGCTCCGAGATTACAGGGTCGAGCTCCTACGAGCAGTACTTC; CDR3aa: CASSEITGSSSYEQYF
d_gene: NA; j_gene: TRBJ1-4; abundance: NA; v_gene: TRBV7-9; CDR3nt: TGTGCCAGCAGCCCAGAGAGATCGGGAAAACTGTTTTTT; CDR3aa: CASSPERSGKLFF
d_gene: NA; j_gene: TRBJ2-3; abundance: NA; v_gene: TRBV7-2; CDR3nt: TGTGCCAGCAGCTTAGGTCCTTCCACAGATACGCAGTATTTT; CDR3aa: CASSLGPSTDTQYF
d_gene: NA; j_gene: TRBJ1-5; abundance: NA; v_gene: TRBV5-6; CDR3nt: TGTGCCAGCAGCCCCGGTTTCAATCAGCCCCAGCATTTT; CDR3aa: CASSPGFNQPQHF
d_gene: TRBD1; j_gene: TRBJ2-7; abundance: NA; v_gene: TRBV4-3; CDR3nt: TGCGCCAGCAGCCTACAGGGGACGGATACCTACGAGCAGTACTTC; CDR3aa: CASSLQGTDTYEQYF
d_gene: TRBD1; j_gene: TRBJ2-7; abundance: NA; v_gene: TRBV4-1; CDR3nt: TGCGCCAGCAGCCAATTAGTCGGGACAGGGGGCATCTACGAGCAGTACTTC; CDR3aa: CASSQLVGTGGIYEQYF
d_gene: NA; j_gene: TRBJ1-4; abundance: NA; v_gene: TRBV5-1; CDR3nt: TGCGCCAGCAGCCCCGGTAGAGGGACTAATGAAAAACTGTTTTTT; CDR3aa: CASSPGRGTNEKLFF
d_gene: TRBD1; j_gene: TRBJ1-2; abundance: once; v_gene: TRBV18; CDR3nt: TGTGCCAGCTCACCAACCACCGGGACAGGGGACTATGGCTACACCTTC; CDR3aa: CASSPTTGTGDYGYTF
d_gene: NA; j_gene: TRBJ1-1; abundance: few; v_gene: TRBV4-1; CDR3nt: TGCGCCAGCAGCCAAGAAGGGGGTGGGAGCACTGAAGCTTTCTTT; CDR3aa: CASSQEGGGSTEAFF
d_gene: TRBD1; j_gene: TRBJ1-6; abundance: NA; v_gene: TRBV27; CDR3nt: TGTGCCAGCAGTGGTACAGGGGCATCGTCCTATAATTCACCCCTCCACTTT; CDR3aa: CASSGTGASSYNSPLHF
d_gene: NA; j_gene: TRBJ1-6; abundance: NA; v_gene: TRBV10-2; CDR3nt: TGCGCCAGCAACATGTTTCCTTCACCCCTCCACTTT; CDR3aa: CASNMFPSPLHF
d_gene: TRBD1; j_gene: TRBJ1-2; abundance: NA; v_gene: TRBV6-2/TRBV6-3; CDR3nt: TGTGCCAGCAGTCCCTTTCGACAGGGTTCAGGATATGGCTACACCTTC; CDR3aa: CASSPFRQGSGYGYTF
d_gene: NA; j_gene: TRBJ2-7; abundance: NA; v_gene: TRBV2; CDR3nt: TGTGCCAGAAAGCGGTTCCAAAGCTCCTACGAGCAGTACTTC; CDR3aa: CARKRFQSSYEQYF
d_gene: NA; j_gene: TRBJ1-2; abundance: NA; v_gene: TRBV9; CDR3nt: TGTGCCAGCAGCGTAGTAAATAACTATGGCTACACCTTC; CDR3aa: CASSVVNNYGYTF
d_gene: NA; j_gene: TRBJ1-4; abundance: NA; v_gene: TRBV10-3; CDR3nt: TGTGCCACCCGAGGTAGTAATGAAAAACTGTTTTTT; CDR3aa: CATRGSNEKLFF
d_gene: TRBD1; j_gene: TRBJ1-2; abundance: NA; v_gene: TRBV5-1; CDR3nt: TGCGCCAGCAGCCCCGACAGGGACCCCTATGGCTACACCTTC; CDR3aa: CASSPDRDPYGYTF
d_gene: NA; j_gene: TRBJ1-2; abundance: NA; v_gene: TRBV5-1; CDR3nt: TGCGCCAGCAGCTTGGGGGGCACTAACTATGGCTACACCTTC; CDR3aa: CASSLGGTNYGYTF